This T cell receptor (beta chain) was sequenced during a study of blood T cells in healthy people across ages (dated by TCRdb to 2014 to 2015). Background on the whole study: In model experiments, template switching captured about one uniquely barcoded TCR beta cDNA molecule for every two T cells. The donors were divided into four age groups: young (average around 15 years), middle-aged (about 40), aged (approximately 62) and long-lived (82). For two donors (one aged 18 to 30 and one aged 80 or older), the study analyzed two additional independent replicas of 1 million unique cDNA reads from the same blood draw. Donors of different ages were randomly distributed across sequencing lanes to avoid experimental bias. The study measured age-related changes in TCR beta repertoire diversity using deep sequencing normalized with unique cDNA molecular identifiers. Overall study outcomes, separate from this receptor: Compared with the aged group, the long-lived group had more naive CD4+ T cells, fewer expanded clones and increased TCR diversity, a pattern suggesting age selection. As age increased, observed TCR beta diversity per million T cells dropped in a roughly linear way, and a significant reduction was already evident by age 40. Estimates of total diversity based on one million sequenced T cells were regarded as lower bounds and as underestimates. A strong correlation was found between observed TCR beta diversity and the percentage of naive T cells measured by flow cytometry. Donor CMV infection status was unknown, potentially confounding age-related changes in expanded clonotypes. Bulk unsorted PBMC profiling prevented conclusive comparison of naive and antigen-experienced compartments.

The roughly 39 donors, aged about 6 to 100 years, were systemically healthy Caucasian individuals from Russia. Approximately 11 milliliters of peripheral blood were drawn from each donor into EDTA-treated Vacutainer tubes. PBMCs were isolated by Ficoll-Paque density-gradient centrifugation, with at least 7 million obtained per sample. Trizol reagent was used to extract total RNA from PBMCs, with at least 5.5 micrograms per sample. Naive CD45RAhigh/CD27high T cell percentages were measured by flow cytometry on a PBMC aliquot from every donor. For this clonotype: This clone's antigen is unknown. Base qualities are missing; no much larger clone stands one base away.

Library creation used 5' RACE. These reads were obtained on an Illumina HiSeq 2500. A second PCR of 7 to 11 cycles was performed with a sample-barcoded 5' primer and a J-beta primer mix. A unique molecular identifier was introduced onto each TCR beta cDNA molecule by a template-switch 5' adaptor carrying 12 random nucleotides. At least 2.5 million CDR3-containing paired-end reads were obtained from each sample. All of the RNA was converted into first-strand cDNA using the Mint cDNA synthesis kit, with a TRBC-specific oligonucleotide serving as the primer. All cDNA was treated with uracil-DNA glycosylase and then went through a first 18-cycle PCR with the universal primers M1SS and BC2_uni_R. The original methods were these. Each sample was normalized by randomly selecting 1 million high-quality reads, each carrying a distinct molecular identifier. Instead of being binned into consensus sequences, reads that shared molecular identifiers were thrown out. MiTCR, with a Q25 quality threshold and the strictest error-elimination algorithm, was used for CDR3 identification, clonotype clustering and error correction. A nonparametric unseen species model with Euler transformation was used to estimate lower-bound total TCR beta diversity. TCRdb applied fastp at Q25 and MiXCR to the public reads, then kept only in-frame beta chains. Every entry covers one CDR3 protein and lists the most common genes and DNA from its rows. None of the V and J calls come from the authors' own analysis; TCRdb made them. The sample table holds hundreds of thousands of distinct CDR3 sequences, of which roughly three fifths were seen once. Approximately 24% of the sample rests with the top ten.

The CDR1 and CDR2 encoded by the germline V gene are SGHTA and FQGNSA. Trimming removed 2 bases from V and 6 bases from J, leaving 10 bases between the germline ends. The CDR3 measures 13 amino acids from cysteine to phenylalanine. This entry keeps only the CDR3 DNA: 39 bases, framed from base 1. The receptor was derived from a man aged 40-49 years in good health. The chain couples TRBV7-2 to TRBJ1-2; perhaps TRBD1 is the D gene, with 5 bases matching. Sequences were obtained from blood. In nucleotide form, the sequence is TGTGCCAGCAGCTTACCCTCCAGGGATGGCTACACCTTC. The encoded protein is CASSLPSRDGYTF.